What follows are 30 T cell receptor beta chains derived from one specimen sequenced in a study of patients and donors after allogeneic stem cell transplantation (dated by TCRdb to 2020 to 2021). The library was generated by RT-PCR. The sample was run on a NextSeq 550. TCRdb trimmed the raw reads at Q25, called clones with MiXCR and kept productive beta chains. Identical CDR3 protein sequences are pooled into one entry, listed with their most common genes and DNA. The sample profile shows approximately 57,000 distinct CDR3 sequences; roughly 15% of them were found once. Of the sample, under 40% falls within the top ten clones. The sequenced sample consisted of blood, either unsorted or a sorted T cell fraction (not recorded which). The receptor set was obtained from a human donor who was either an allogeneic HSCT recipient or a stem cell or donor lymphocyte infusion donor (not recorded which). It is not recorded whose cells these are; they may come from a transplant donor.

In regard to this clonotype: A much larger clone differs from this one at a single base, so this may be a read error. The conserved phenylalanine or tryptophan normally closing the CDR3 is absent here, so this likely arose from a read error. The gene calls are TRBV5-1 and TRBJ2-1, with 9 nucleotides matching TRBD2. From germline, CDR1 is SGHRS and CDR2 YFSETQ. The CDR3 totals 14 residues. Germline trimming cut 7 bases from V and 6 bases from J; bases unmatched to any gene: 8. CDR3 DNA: TGCGCCAGCCGATTGCGGGAGGGAGGCAATGAGCAGTTCTAC. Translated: CASRLREGGNEQFY.

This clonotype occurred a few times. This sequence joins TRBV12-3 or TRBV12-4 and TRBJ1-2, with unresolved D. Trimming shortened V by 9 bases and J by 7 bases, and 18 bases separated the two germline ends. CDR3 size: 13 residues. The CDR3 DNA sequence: TGTGCCAGTTTGGGCGCCCCGATAGGTGGCTACACCTTC. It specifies CASLGAPIGGYTF.

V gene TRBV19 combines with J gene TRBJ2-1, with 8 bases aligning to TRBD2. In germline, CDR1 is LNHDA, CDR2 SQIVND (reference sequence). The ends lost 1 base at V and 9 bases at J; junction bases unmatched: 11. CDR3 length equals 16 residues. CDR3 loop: CASSIVPGGPFGEQFF. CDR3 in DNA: TGTGCCAGTAGTATAGTACCGGGAGGGCCTTTTGGTGAGCAGTTCTTC. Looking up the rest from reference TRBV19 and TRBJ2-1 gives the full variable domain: DGGITQSPKYLFRKEGQNVTLSCEQNLNHDAMYWYRQDPGQGLRLIYYSQIVNDFQKGDIAEGYSVSREKKESFPLTVTSAQKNPTAFYLCASSIVPGGPFGEQFFGPGTRLTVL.

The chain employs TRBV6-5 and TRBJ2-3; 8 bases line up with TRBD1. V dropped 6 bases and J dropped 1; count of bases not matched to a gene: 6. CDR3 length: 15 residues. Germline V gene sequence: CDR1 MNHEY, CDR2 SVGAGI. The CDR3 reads CASRQPGGGTDTQYF. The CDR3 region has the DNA TGTGCCAGCAGACAACCAGGGGGCGGCACAGATACGCAGTATTTT.

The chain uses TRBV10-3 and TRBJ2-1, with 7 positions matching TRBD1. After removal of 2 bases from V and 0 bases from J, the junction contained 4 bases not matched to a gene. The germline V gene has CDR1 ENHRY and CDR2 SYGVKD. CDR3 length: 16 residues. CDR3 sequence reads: CAISELSGGSYNEQFF. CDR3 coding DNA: TGTGCCATCAGTGAGCTTTCAGGGGGCTCCTACAATGAGCAGTTCTTC.

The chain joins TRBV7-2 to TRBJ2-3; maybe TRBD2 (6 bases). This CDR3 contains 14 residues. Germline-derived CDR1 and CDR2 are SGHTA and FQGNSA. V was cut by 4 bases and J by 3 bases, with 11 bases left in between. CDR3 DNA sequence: TGTGCCAGCAGCTCCTTGGAGGGGACAGATACGCAGTATTTT. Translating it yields CASSSLEGTDTQYF.

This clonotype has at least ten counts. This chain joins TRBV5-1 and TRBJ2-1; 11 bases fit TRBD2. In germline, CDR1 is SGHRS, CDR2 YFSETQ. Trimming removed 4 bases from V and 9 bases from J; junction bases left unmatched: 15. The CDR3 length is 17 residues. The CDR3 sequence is CASSPLFLAGGPGEQFF. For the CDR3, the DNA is TGCGCCAGCAGCCCGCTTTTTCTAGCGGGAGGCCCGGGTGAGCAGTTCTTC.

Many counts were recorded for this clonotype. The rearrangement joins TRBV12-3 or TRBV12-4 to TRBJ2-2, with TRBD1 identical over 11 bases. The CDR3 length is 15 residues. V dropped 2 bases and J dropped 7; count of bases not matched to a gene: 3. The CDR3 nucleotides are TGTGCCAGCAGTTTATGGACAGGGGGCGACGGGGAGCTGTTTTTT. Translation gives CASSLWTGGDGELFF.

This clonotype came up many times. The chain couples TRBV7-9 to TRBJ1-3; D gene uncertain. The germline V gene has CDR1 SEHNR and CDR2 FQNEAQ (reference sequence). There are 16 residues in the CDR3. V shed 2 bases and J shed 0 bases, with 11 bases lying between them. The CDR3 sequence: CASSLRAVDSGNTIYF. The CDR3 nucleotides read TGTGCCAGCAGCTTACGCGCAGTAGACTCTGGAAACACCATATATTTT.

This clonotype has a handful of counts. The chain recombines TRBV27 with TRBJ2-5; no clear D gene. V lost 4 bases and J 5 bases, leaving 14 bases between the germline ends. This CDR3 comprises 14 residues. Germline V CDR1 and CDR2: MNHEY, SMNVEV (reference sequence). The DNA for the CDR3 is TGTGCCAGCAGTTCCATCAGCAGCATTGAGACCCAGTACTTC. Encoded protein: CASSSISSIETQYF.

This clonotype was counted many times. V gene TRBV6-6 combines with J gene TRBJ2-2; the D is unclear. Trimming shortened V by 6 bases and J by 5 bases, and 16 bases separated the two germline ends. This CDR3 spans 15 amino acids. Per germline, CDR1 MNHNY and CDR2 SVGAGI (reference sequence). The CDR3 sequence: CASRLLGVLTGELFF. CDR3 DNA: TGTGCCAGCAGACTCCTAGGTGTATTAACCGGGGAGCTGTTTTTT.

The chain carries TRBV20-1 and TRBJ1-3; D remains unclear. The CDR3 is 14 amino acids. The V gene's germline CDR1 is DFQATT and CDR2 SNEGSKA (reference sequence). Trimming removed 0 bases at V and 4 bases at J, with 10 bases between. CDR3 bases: TGCAGTGCTAGAGATCCCCCCAGGGGAAACACCATATATTTT. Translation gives CSARDPPRGNTIYF.

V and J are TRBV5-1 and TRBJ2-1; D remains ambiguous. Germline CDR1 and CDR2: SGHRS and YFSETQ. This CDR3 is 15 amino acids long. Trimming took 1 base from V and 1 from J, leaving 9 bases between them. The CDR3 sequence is CASSLNSGSYNEQFF. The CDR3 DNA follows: TGCGCCAGCAGCTTGAACTCCGGGTCCTACAATGAGCAGTTCTTC.

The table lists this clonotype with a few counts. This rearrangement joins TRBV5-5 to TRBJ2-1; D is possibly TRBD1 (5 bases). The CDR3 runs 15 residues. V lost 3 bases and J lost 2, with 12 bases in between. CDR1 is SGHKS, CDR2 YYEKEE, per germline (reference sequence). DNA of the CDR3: TGTGCCAGCAGCTCACAGGTTAACCCCTACAATGAGCAGTTCTTC. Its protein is CASSSQVNPYNEQFF.

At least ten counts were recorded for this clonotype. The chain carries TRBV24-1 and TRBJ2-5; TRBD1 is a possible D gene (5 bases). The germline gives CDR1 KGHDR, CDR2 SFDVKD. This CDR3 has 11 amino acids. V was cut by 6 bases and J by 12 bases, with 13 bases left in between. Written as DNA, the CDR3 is TGTGCCACCAGTCTAGGGGCCACCAAGTACTTC. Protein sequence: CATSLGATKYF.

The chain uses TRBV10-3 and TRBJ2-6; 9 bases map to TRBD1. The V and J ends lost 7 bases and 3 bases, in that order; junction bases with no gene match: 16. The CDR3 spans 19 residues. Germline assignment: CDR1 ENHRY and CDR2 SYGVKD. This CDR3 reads CAITPGGGQGVVGANVLTF. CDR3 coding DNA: TGTGCCATCACTCCTGGAGGGGGACAGGGAGTGGTTGGGGCCAACGTCCTGACTTTC.

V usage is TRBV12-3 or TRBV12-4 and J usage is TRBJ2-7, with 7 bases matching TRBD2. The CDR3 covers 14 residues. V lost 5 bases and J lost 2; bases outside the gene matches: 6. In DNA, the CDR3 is TGTGCCAGCAGTCCATGGCGGGAGACCTACGAGCAGTACTTC. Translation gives CASSPWRETYEQYF.

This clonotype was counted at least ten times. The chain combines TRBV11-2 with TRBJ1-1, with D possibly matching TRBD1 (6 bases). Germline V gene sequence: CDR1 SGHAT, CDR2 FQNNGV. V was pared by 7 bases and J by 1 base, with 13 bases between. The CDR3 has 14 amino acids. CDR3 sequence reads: CASTPGTPNTEAFF. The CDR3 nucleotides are TGTGCCAGCACCCCCGGGACACCGAACACTGAAGCTTTCTTT.

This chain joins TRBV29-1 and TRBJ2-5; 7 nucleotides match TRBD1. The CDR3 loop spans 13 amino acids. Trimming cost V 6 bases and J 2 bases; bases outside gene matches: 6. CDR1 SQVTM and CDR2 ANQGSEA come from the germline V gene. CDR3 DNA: TGCAGCGTCGCCAAGGGACAGCAAGAGACCCAGTACTTC. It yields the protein CSVAKGQQETQYF.

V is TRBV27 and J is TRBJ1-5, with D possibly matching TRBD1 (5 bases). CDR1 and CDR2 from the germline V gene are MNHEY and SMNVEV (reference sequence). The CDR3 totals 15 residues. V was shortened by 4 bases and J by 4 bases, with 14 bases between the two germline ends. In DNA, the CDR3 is TGTGCCAGCAGTTCCGGGACGCAGGGTAATCAGCCCCAGCATTTT. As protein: CASSSGTQGNQPQHF.

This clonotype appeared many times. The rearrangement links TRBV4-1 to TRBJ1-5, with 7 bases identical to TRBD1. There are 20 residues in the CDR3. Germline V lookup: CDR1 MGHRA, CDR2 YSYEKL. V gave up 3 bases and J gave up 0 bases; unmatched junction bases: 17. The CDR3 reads CASSQGYYPGQSNSNQPQHF. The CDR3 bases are TGCGCCAGCAGCCAGGGCTATTACCCGGGACAGTCCAATAGCAATCAGCCCCAGCATTTT.

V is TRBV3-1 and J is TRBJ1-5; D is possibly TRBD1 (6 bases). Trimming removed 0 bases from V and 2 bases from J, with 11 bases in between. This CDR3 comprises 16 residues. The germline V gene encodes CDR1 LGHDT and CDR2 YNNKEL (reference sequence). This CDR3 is CASSQEPQGRNQPQHF. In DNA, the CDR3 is TGTGCCAGCAGCCAAGAGCCACAGGGACGCAATCAGCCCCAGCATTTT. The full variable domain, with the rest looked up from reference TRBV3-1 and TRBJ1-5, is DTAVSQTPKYLVTQMGNDKSIKCEQNLGHDTMYWYKQDSKKFLKIMFSYNNKELIINETVPNRFSPKSPDKAHLNLHINSLELGDSAVYFCASSQEPQGRNQPQHFGDGTRLSIL.

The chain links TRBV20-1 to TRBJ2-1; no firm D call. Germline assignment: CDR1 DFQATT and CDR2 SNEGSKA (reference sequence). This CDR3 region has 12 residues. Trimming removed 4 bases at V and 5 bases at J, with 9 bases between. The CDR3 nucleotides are TGCAGTGCTAACACATTCCACAATGAGCAGTTCTTC. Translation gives CSANTFHNEQFF.

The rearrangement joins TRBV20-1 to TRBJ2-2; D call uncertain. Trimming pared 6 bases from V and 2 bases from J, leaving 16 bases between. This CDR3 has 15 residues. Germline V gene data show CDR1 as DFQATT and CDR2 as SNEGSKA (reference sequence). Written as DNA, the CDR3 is TGCAGTGCCCTCCGAGTGACTCCTAACACCGGGGAGCTGTTTTTT. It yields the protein CSALRVTPNTGELFF.

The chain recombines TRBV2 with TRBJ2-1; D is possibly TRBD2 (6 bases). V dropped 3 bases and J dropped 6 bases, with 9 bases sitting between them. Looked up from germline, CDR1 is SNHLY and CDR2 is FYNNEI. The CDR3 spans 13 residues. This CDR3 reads CASSDGLLNEQFF. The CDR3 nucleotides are TGTGCCAGCAGTGATGGACTACTCAATGAGCAGTTCTTC. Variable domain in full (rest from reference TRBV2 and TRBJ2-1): EPEVTQTPSHQVTQMGQEVILRCVPISNHLYFYWYRQILGQKVEFLVSFYNNEISEKSEIFDDQFSVERPDGSNFTLKIRSTKLEDSAMYFCASSDGLLNEQFFGPGTRLTVL.

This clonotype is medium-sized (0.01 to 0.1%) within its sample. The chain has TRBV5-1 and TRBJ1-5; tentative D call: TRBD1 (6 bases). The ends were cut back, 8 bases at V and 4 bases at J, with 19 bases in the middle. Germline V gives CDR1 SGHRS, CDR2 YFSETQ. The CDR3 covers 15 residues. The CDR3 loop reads CARPTETGPNQPQHF. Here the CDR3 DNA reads TGCGCCAGGCCGACTGAGACAGGACCAAATCAGCCCCAGCATTTT.

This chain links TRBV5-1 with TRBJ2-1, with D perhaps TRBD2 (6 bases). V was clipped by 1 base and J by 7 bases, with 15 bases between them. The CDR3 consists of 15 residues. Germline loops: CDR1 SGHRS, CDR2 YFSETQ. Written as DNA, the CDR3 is TGCGCCAGCAGCTTGTATCCGGGAGTTTCGAATGAGCAGTTCTTC. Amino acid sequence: CASSLYPGVSNEQFF.

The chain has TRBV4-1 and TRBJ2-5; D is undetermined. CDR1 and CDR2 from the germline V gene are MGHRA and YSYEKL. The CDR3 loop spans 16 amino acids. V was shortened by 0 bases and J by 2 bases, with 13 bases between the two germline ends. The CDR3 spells CASSQDLLAAQETQYF. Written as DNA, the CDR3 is TGCGCCAGCAGCCAAGATCTGTTAGCAGCTCAAGAGACCCAGTACTTC.

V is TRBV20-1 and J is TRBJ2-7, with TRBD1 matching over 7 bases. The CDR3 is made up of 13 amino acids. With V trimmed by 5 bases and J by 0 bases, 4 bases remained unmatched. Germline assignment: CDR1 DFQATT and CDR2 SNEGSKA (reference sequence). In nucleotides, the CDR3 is TGCAGTGCTTTGGACAGGCGCTCCTACGAGCAGTACTTC. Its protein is CSALDRRSYEQYF.

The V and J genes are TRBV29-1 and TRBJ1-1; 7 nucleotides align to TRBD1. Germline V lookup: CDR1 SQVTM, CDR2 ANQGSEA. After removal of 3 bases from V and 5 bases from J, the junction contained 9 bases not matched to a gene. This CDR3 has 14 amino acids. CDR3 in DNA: TGCAGCGTTGACTCCCGACAGGGTAGGACTGAAGCTTTCTTT. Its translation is CSVDSRQGRTEAFF.